What follows are 5 T cell receptor beta chains derived from one specimen sequenced in a study of T-cell memory formation after mild COVID-19. In TCRdb, the 5' RACE reads were re-called with MiXCR into one record per CDR3 protein. The sample shows about 470,000 distinct CDR3 sequences, approximately 18% of them seen only once. Sequenced sample: PBMCs or a T cell subset sorted from them (not recorded which). The receptors come from an adult woman who had mild COVID-19 (a few samples of this study predate the infection). Cell type and time point are not known.

There are a few counts of this clonotype. This rearrangement joins TRBV20-1 to TRBJ2-7, with 8 bases aligning to TRBD2. This CDR3 has 14 amino acids. CDR1 is DFQATT, CDR2 SNEGSKA, per germline (reference sequence). Trimming took 4 bases from V and 2 from J; bases not matched to a gene: 7. Written as DNA, the CDR3 is TGCAGTGCTAAGGTGGCGGGGGGACCCTACGAGCAGTACTTC. It translates to CSAKVAGGPYEQYF.

The chain couples TRBV6-6 to TRBJ1-3; D not certain. Trimming pared 2 bases from V and 5 bases from J, leaving 16 bases between. Germline CDR1 MNHNY, CDR2 SVGAGI (reference sequence). CDR3 length: 16 residues. This CDR3 is CASSYEARLDRNTIYF. DNA for the CDR3: TGTGCCAGCAGTTACGAAGCACGGCTGGATCGAAACACCATATATTTT.

Many counts were recorded for this clonotype. This chain connects TRBV12-3 or TRBV12-4 to TRBJ1-1, with a weak D call TRBD1 (6 bases). The CDR3 contains 12 residues. V was trimmed by 8 bases and J by 5 bases, leaving 12 bases between them. This CDR3 is CASSTGQTEAFF. CDR3 sequence (DNA): TGTGCCAGCTCGACAGGACAGACTGAAGCTTTCTTT.

This clonotype was picked up a small number of times. The genes are TRBV4-2 and TRBJ2-1; perhaps D is TRBD1 or TRBD2 (5 bases each). This CDR3 has 19 residues. Trimming stripped 2 bases from V and 2 bases from J, with 22 bases between. Per germline, CDR1 LGHNA and CDR2 YNFKEQ. The CDR3 DNA sequence: TGTGCCAGCAGCCAATCGTACGGGACCCAACTACCGACCTACAATGAGCAGTTCTTC. It encodes CASSQSYGTQLPTYNEQFF.

This clonotype was seen more than once but under ten times. The chain couples TRBV29-1 to TRBJ2-7, with D maybe TRBD2 (7 bases). The ends were cut back, 4 bases at V and 0 bases at J, with 19 bases in the middle. In germline, CDR1 is SQVTM, CDR2 ANQGSEA. There are 16 residues in the CDR3. In DNA form, the CDR3 reads TGCAGCGTTGTCCTTATGGAGGGGGGGAGCTCCTACGAGCAGTACTTC. Protein sequence: CSVVLMEGGSSYEQYF.